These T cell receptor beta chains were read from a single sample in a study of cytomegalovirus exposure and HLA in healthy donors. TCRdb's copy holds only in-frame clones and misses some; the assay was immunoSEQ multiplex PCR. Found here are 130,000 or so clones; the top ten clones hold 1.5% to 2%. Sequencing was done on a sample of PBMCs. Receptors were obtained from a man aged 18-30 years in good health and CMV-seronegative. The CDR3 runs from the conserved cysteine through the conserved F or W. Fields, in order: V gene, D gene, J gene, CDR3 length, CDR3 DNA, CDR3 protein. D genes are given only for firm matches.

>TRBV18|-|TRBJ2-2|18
TGTGCCAGCTCAACCCGGATACGTGGGAGTAAACGGACCGGGGAGCTGTTTTTT
CASSTRIRGSKRTGELFF
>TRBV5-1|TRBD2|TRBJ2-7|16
TGCGCCAGCAGCTTGTTGCCTAGCGGGTCGTCCTACGAGCAGTACTTC
CASSLLPSGSSYEQYF
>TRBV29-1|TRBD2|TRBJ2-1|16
TGCAGCGAAGCCGTCCTAGCGGGAGGGCCAAACGATGAGCAGTTCTTC
CSEAVLAGGPNDEQFF
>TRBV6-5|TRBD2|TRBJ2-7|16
TGTGCCAGCAGTTACTCACTAGCGGGAGGGTCTTACGAGCAGTACTTC
CASSYSLAGGSYEQYF
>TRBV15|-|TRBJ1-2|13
TGTGCCACCAGCACCCGGGGGAACTATGGCTACACCTTC
CATSTRGNYGYTF
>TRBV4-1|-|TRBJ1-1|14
TGCGCCAGCAGCCAGGATGCCAGGGCCCTTGAAGCTTTCTTT
CASSQDARALEAFF
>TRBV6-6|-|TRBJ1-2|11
TGTGCCAGCGAAGGGGACTATGGCTACACCTTC
CASEGDYGYTF
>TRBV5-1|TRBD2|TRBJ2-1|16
TGCGCCAGCAGCTGGACCGCTAGCGGGAGTATGTATGAGCAGTTCTTC
CASSWTASGSMYEQFF
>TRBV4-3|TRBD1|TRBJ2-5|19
TGCGCCAGCAGCCAAGGTTTTATGACGGGGGACAGGGGGCCAGAGACCCAGTACTTC
CASSQGFMTGDRGPETQYF
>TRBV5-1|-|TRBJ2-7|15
TGCGCCAGCCCGCTAGAGCCGGGGGATACCTACGAGCAGTACTTC
CASPLEPGDTYEQYF
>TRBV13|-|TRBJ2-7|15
TGTGCCAGCAGCCAAAGGGACCAGGGGGGCTACGAGCAGTACTTC
CASSQRDQGGYEQYF
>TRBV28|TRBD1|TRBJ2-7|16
TGTGCCAGCAGTTTTAGGGACAGGGGCCTTCCCTACGAGCAGTACTTC
CASSFRDRGLPYEQYF
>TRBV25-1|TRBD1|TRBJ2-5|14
TGTGCCAGCAGTACCACAGGGGGCCGTGAGACCCAGTACTTC
CASSTTGGRETQYF
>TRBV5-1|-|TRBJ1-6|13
TGCGCCAGCAGCTTTGGCGGAGATTCACCCCTCCACTTT
CASSFGGDSPLHF
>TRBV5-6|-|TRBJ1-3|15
TGTGCCAGCAGCTCAAGGAGGGAATCTGGAAACACCATATATTTT
CASSSRRESGNTIYF
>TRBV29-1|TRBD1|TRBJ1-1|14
TGCAGCGCGGGACAGGGGGTGGGTGGCACTGAAGCTTTCTTT
CSAGQGVGGTEAFF
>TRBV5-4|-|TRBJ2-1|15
TGTGCCAGCAGCCGACAGTTCAGCTCCTACAATGAGCAGTTCTTC
CASSRQFSSYNEQFF
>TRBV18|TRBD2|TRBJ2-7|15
TGTGCCAGCTCATTCCCGGGACTAGCTTTGTACGAGCAGTACTTC
CASSFPGLALYEQYF
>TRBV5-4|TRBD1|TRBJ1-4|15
TGTGCCAGCAGCCGGGACAGGGGGAATAATGAAAAACTGTTTTTT
CASSRDRGNNEKLFF
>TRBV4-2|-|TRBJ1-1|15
TGTGCCAGCAGCCAAGCAGGGCTGGGGCGCACTGAAGCTTTCTTT
CASSQAGLGRTEAFF
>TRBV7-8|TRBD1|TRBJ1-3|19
TGTGCCAGCAGCTCCTCTAATACCCGGACAGGGCCCTCTGGAAACACCATATATTTT
CASSSSNTRTGPSGNTIYF
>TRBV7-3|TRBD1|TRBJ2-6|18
TGTGCCAGCAGCTTAGCTGGACAGGGAGCGTCTGGGGCCAACGTCCTGACTTTC
CASSLAGQGASGANVLTF
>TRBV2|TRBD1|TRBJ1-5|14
TGTGCCAGCAGTGCGAGACAGGGGGATCAGCCCCAGCATTTT
CASSARQGDQPQHF
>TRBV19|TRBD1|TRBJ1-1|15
TGTGCCAGTAGGTTGGGACAGGGGGCGAACACTGAAGCTTTCTTT
CASRLGQGANTEAFF
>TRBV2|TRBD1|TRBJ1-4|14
TGTGCCAGCAGTCGGGACAGGGGAAATGAAAAACTGTTTTTT
CASSRDRGNEKLFF
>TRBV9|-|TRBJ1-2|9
TGTGCCAGCAGCCCCCTCCTCACCTTC
CASSPLLTF
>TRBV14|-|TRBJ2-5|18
TGTGCCAGCAGCCAAGCCCCCGCCGGGACAGCTAGCGAAGAGACCCAGTACTTC
CASSQAPAGTASEETQYF
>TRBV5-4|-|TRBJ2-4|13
TGTGCCAGCAGCTTGCCAGGGGAAAACATTCAGTACTTC
CASSLPGENIQYF
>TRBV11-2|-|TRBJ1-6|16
TGTGCCAGCAGCGCCTACGAAGTGGGAGCGAATTCACCCCTCCACTTT
CASSAYEVGANSPLHF